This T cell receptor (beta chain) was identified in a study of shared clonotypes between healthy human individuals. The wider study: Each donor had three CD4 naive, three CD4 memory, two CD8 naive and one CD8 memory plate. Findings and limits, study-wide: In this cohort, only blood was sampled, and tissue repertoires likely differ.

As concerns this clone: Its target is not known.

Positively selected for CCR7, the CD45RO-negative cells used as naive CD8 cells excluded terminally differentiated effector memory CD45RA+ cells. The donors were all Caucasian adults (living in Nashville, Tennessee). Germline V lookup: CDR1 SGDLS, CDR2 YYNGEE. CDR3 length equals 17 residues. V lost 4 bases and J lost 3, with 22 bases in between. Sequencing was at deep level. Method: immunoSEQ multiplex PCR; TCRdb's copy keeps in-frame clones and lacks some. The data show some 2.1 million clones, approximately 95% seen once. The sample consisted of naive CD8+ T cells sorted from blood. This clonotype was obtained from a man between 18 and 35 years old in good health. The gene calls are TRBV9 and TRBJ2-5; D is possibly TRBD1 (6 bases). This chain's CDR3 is CASSPDPLLEGEETQYF. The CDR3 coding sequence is TGTGCCAGCAGCCCAGACCCCCTTCTAGAGGGGGAAGAGACCCAGTACTTC.